This TCR beta chain emerged from a study of T-cell memory formation after mild COVID-19. Findings of the study overall: Some SARS-CoV-2-responding clones were already detected in memory before infection.

Employing constant-segment primers, 5'RACE generated TCR alpha and TCR beta cDNA libraries bearing sample barcodes and UMIs. TCRdb used MiXCR to reprocess the 5' RACE reads, holding one entry per CDR3 protein. This repertoire shows roughly 580,000 distinct CDR3 sequences, about a sixth found once; its top ten account for about 11%. Comments on this clonotype: Its antigen is still unknown.

The CDR3 consists of 14 residues. Germline-derived CDR1 and CDR2 are SEHNR and FQNEAQ (reference sequence). V dropped 9 bases and J dropped 0 bases, with 14 bases sitting between them. The clonotype was recovered from an adult woman who had mild COVID-19 (a few samples of this study predate the infection). Cell type and time point are not known. The sample was PBMCs or a T cell subset sorted from them (not recorded which). This rearrangement joins TRBV7-9 to TRBJ1-1, with TRBD1 as a possible D gene (6 bases). The chain's CDR3 is CASEPGHLNTEAFF. CDR3 DNA: TGTGCCAGTGAGCCGGGACACCTGAACACTGAAGCTTTCTTT.